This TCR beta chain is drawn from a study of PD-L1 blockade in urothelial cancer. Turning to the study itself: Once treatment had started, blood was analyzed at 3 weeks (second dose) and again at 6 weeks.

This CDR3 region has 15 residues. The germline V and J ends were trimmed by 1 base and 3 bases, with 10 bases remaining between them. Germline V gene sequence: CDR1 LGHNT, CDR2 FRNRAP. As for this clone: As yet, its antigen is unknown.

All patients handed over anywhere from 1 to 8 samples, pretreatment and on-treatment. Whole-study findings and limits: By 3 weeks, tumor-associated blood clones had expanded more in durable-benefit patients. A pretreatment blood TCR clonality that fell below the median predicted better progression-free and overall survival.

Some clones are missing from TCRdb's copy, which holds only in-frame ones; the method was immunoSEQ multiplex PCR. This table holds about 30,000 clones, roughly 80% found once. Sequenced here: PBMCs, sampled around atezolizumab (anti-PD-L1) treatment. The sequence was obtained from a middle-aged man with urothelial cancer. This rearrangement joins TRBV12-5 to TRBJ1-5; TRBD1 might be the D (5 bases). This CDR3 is CASGLAGLPNQPQHF. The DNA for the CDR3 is TGTGCTAGTGGTTTGGCAGGGCTCCCCAATCAGCCCCAGCATTTT. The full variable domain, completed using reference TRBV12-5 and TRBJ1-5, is DARVTQTPRHKVTEMGQEVTMRCQPILGHNTVFWYRQTMMQGLELLAYFRNRAPLDDSGMPKDRFSAEMPDATLATLKIQPSEPRDSAVYFCASGLAGLPNQPQHFGDGTRLSIL.